This T cell receptor beta chain was sequenced during a study of T cell repertoires in cytomegalovirus infection. Study in general: Indicated by public TCR beta signatures were CMV infection and matching HLA type. Whole-study findings and limits: CMV-specific TCR beta clonotypes restricted by HLA-C were the ones dominating the ex vivo response.

The CDR3 is 12 residues long. From germline, CDR1 is SGHRS and CDR2 YFSETQ. The V gene lost 4 bases and the J gene lost 11 bases, with 13 bases spanning the gap. TCRdb itself ran the reads through MiXCR, one entry per CDR3 protein. Of about 890,000 distinct CDR3 sequences in the sample, roughly 30% were seen once. For this clonotype: No antigen is known for it.

The specimen comprised cultured CD8+ T cells from PBMCs, sampled from culture after CMV antigen stimulation. The rearrangement uses TRBV5-1 and TRBJ2-1, with D possibly being TRBD1 (6 bases). The source of this sequence is a human donor in good health (CMV status not recorded). Some clones in this sample may be carry-over from other donors' samples. This CDR3 is CASSLDSKQQFF. CDR3 DNA: TGCGCCAGCAGCCTGGACAGTAAACAGCAGTTCTTC.